The entry below gives a single T cell receptor (beta chain) sequence along with its context. Assay used: immunoSEQ multiplex PCR; TCRdb lists only in-frame clones, some missing. The sample lists 200,000 to 250,000 clones, just under 80% occurring once. The source of the sample is a study of cytotoxic CD8 clonotypes in ibrutinib-treated CLL. At the level of the study: Enrolment comprised about 10 relapsed/refractory and some 15 treatment-naive patients; 17 to 18 were IGHV unmutated.

V lost 4 bases and J lost 5; bases outside the gene matches: 6. CDR1 MNHEY and CDR2 SMNVEV come from the germline V gene (reference sequence). This CDR3 has 15 residues. This chain joins TRBV27 and TRBJ2-3; TRBD2 aligns across 10 bases. Source: PBMCs, taken after 12 months of ibrutinib treatment. This TCR derives from a human donor with chronic lymphocytic leukemia. The CDR3 here is CASSYSGRFRDTQYF. Here the CDR3 DNA reads TGTGCCAGCAGTTATAGCGGGAGGTTTAGAGATACGCAGTATTTT.